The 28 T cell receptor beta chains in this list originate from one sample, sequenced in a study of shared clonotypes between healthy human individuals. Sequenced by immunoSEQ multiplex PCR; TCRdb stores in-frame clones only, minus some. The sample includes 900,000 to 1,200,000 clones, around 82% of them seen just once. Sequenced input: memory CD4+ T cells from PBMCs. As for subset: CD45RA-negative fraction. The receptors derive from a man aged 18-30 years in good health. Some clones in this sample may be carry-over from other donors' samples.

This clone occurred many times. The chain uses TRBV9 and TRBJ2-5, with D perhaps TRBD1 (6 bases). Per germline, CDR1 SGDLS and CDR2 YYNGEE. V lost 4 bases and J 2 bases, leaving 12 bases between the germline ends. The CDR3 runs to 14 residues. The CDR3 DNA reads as TGTGCCAGCAGCATCAGGGGTGGGCAAGAGACCCAGTACTTC. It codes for CASSIRGGQETQYF.

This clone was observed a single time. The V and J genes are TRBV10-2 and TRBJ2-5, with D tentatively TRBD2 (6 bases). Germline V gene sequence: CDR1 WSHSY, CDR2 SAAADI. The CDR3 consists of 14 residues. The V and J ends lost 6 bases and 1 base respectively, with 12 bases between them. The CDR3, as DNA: TGCGCCAGCAGGGCCTATAGCGGCCAAGAGACCCAGTACTTC. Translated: CASRAYSGQETQYF.

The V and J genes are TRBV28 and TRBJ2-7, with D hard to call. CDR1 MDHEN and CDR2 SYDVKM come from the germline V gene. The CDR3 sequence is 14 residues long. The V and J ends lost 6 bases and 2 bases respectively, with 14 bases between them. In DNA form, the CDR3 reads TGTGCCAGCAGACCCGCACGATCAGCCTACGAGCAGTACTTC. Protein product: CASRPARSAYEQYF. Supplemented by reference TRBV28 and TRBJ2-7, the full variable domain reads DVKVTQSSRYLVKRTGEKVFLECVQDMDHENMFWYRQDPGLGLRLIYFSYDVKMKEKGDIPEGYSVSREKKERFSLILESASTNQTSMYLCASRPARSAYEQYFGPGTRLTVT.

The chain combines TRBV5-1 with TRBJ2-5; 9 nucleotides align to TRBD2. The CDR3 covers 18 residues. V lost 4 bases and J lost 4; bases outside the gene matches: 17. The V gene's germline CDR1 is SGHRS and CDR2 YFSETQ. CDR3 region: CASSPSPGGRAAGETQYF. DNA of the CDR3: TGCGCCAGCAGCCCGTCCCCGGGCGGGAGGGCCGCGGGAGAGACCCAGTACTTC. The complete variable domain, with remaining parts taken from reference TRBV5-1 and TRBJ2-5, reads KAGVTQTPRYLIKTRGQQVTLSCSPISGHRSVSWYQQTPGQGLQFLFEYFSETQRNKGNFPGRFSGRQFSNSRSEMNVSTLELGDSALYLCASSPSPGGRAAGETQYFGPGTRLLVL.

CDR3 sequence reads: CATSRDQGNQPQHF. In DNA, the CDR3 is TGTGCCACCAGCAGAGATCAGGGGAATCAGCCCCAGCATTTT. V is TRBV15 and J is TRBJ1-5; possibly TRBD1 for D (6 bases). Trimming took off 0 bases at V and 4 bases at J, with 7 bases between the two ends. The CDR3 has 14 residues. CDR1 is LNHNV and CDR2 is YYDKDF in the germline V gene (reference sequence).

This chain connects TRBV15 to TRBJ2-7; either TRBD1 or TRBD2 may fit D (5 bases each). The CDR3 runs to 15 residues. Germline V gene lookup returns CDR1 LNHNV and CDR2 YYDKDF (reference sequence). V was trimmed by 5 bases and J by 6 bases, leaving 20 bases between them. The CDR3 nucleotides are TGTGCCACCAGCGGGAGCGTAGGGGCCTTTCGCGAGCAGTACTTC. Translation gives CATSGSVGAFREQYF. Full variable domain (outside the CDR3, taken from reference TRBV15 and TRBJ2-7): DAMVIQNPRYQVTQFGKPVTLSCSQTLNHNVMYWYQQKSSQAPKLLFHYYDKDFNNEADTPDNFQSRRPNTSFCFLDIRSPGLGDTAMYLCATSGSVGAFREQYFGPGTRLTVT.

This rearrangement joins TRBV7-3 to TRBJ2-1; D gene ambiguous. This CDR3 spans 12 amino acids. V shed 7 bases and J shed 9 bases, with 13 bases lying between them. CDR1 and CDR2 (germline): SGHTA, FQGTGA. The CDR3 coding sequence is TGTGCCAGCAACGACCGGACCTCTGAGCAGTTCTTC. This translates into CASNDRTSEQFF.

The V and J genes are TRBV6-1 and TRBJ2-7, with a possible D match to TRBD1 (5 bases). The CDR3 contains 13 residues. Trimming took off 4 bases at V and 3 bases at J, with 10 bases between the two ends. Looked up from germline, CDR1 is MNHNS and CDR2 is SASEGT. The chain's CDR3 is CASSVGVGYEQYF. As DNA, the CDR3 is TGTGCCAGCAGTGTAGGGGTGGGCTACGAGCAGTACTTC.

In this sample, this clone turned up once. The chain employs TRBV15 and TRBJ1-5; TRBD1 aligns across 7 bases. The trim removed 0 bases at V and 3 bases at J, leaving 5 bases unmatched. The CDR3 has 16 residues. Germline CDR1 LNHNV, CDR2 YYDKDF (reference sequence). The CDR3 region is CATSRDKGQYNQPQHF. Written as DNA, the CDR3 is TGTGCCACCAGCAGAGATAAGGGACAGTACAATCAGCCCCAGCATTTT.

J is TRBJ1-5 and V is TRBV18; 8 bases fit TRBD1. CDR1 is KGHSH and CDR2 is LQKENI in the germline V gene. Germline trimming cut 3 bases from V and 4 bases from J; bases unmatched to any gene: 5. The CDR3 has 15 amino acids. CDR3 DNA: TGTGCCAGCTCACCCTCGACAGGGGCTAATCAGCCCCAGCATTTT. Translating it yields CASSPSTGANQPQHF. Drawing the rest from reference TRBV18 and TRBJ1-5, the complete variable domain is NAGVMQNPRHLVRRRGQEARLRCSPMKGHSHVYWYRQLPEEGLKFMVYLQKENIIDESGMPKERFSAEFPKEGPSILRIQQVVRGDSAAYFCASSPSTGANQPQHFGDGTRLSIL.

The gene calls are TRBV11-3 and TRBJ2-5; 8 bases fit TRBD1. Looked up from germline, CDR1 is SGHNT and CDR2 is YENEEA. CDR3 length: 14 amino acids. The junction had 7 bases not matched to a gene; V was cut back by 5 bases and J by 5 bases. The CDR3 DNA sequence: TGTGCCAGCAGCAGACAGGGGTTGGGGGAGACCCAGTACTTC. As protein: CASSRQGLGETQYF.

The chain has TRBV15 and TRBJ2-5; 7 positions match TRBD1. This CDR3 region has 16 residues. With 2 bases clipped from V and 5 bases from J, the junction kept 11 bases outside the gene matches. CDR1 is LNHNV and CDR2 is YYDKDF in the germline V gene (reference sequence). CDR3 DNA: TGTGCCACCAGCAGAAGCTTATTACAGGGGCTGGAGACCCAGTACTTC. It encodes CATSRSLLQGLETQYF.

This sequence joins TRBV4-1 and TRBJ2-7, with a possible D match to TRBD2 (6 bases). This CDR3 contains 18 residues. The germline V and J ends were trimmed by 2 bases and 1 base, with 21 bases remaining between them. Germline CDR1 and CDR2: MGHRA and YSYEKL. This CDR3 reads CASSQTGGGGWISYEQYF. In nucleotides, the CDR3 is TGCGCCAGCAGCCAAACCGGGGGAGGCGGCTGGATATCCTACGAGCAGTACTTC.

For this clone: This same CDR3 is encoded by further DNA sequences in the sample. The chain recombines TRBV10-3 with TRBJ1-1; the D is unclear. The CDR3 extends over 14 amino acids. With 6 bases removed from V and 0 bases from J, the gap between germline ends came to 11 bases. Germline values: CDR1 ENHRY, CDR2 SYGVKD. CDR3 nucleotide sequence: TGTGCCATCAGGGGAACCGGGATGAACACTGAAGCTTTCTTT. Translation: CAIRGTGMNTEAFF.

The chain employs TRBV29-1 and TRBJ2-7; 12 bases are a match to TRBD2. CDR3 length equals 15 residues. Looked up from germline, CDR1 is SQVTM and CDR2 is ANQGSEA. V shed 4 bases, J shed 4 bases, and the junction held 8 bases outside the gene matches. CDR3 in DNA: TGCAGCGTTGTCGGACTAGCGGGATCTGTGTACGAGCAGTACTTC. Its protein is CSVVGLAGSVYEQYF.

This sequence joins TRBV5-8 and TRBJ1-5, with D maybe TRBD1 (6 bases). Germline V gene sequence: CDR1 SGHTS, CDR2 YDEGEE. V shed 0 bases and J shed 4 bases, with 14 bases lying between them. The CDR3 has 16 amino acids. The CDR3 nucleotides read TGTGCCAGCAGCTTGGAAGGGGGTGCGAAGAATCAGCCCCAGCATTTT. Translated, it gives CASSLEGGAKNQPQHF.

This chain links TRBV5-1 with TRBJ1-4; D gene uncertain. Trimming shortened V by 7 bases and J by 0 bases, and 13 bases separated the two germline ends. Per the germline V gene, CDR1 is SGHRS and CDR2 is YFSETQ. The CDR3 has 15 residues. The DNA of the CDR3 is TGCGCCAGCCGCCTCGACCCTGCAACTAATGAAAAACTGTTTTTT. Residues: CASRLDPATNEKLFF.

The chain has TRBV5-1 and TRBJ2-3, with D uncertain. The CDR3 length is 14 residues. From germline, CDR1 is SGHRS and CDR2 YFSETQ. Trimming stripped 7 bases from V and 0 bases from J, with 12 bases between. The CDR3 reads CASGQTPSTDTQYF. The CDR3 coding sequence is TGCGCCAGCGGGCAGACTCCTAGCACAGATACGCAGTATTTT.

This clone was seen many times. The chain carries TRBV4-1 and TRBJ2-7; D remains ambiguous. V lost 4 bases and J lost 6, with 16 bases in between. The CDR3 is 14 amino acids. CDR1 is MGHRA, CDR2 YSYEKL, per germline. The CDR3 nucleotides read TGCGCCAGCAGCCCCTTAGGTCGGTCTCGCGAGCAGTACTTC. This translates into CASSPLGRSREQYF.

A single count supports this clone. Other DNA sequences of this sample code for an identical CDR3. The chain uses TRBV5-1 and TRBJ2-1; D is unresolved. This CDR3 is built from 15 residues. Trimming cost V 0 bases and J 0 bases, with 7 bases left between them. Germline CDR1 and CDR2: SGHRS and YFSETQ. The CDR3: CASSLGGSSYNEQFF. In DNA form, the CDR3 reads TGCGCCAGCAGCTTGGGTGGAAGCTCCTACAATGAGCAGTTCTTC.

The CDR3 sequence: CASSQIGGKQYF. In nucleotides, the CDR3 is TGTGCCAGCAGCCAAATCGGCGGAAAGCAGTACTTC. This sequence joins TRBV6-5 and TRBJ2-7; D ambiguous. V dropped 6 bases and J dropped 8 bases, with 14 bases sitting between them. CDR1 is MNHEY, CDR2 SVGAGI, per germline. This CDR3 is 12 amino acids long.

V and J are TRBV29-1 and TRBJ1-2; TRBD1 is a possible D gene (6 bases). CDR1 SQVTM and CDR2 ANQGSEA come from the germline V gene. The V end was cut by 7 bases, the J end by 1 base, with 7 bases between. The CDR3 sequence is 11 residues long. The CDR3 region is CSGQDNYGYTF. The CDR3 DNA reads TGCAGCGGACAGGATAACTATGGCTACACCTTC.

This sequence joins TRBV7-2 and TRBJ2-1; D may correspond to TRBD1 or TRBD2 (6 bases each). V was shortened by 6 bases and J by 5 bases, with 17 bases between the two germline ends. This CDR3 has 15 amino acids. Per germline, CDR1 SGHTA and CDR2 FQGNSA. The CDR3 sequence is CASSSGRGTHNEQFF. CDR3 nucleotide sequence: TGTGCCAGCAGTTCTGGTAGGGGGACTCACAATGAGCAGTTCTTC. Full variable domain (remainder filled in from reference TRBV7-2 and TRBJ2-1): GAGVSQSPSNKVTEKGKDVELRCDPISGHTALYWYRQSLGQGLEFLIYFQGNSAPDKSGLPSDRFSAERTGGSVSTLTIQRTQQEDSAVYLCASSSGRGTHNEQFFGPGTRLTVL.

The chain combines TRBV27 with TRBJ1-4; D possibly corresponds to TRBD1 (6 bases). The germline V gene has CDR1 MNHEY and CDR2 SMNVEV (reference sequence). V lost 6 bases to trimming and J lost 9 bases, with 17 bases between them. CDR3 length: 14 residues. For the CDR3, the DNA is TGTGCCAGCAGCCTAGGGGGGGCGATTAAAAAACTGTTTTTT. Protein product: CASSLGGAIKKLFF. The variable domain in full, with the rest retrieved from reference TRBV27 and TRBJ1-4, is EAQVTQNPRYLITVTGKKLTVTCSQNMNHEYMSWYRQDPGLGLRQIYYSMNVEVTDKGDVPEGYKVSRKEKRNFPLILESPSPNQTSLYFCASSLGGAIKKLFFGSGTQLSVL.

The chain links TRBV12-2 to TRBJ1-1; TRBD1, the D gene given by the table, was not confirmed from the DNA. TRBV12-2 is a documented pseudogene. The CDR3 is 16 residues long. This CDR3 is CASRLNPTDVNTEAFF. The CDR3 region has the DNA TGTGCAAGTCGGCTTAACCCTACAGACGTGAACACTGAAGCTTTCTTT.

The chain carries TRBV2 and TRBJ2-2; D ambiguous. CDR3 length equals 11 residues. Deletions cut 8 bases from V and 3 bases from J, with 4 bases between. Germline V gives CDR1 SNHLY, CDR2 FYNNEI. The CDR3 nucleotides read TGTGCCAGCTGGTACACCGGGGAGCTGTTTTTT. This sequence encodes CASWYTGELFF.

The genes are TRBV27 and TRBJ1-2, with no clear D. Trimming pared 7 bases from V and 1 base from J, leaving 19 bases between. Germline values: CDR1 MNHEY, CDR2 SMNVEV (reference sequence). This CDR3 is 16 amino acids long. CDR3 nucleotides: TGTGCCAGCACCGCCACGTGGGCAGGAAGTAACTATGGCTACACCTTC. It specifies CASTATWAGSNYGYTF.

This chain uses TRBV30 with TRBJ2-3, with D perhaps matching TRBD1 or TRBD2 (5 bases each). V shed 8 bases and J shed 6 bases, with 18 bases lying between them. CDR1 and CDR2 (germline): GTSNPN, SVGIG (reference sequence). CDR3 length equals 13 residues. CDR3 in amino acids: CARRDDRMDTQYF. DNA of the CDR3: TGTGCCCGACGGGACGATAGGATGGATACGCAGTATTTT.